These 17 T cell receptor beta chains were sequenced from one sample in a study of human T cells and chemical hapten exposure. TCRdb used MiXCR to reprocess the RACE reads, holding one entry per CDR3 protein. Here the sample spans about 250,000 distinct CDR3 sequences, roughly 7.4% being singletons. Time point in this sample: pre-sensitization, week 0. Treatment indicated: therapeutic diphenylcyclopropenone sensitization with weekly scalp DPC. This specimen was whole blood, taken in connection with sensitization to the hapten diphenylcyclopropenone (DPC). These receptors were obtained from a man younger than 35 with alopecia areata. Some clones in this sample may be carry-over from other donors' samples.

This clonotype was found many times. The gene calls are TRBV5-1 and TRBJ2-5, with 10 bases identical to TRBD2. Germline V gene lookup returns CDR1 SGHRS and CDR2 YFSETQ. The trim removed 4 bases at V and 2 bases at J, leaving 11 bases unmatched. This CDR3 region has 17 residues. The CDR3 loop reads CASSLHSGTSEQETQYF. CDR3 nucleotide sequence: TGCGCCAGCAGCCTCCATTCAGGGACTAGCGAGCAAGAGACCCAGTACTTC.

The chain combines TRBV5-5 with TRBJ2-2; D not certain. Trimming pared 1 base from V and 6 bases from J, leaving 10 bases between. The V gene's germline CDR1 is SGHKS and CDR2 YYEKEE (reference sequence). The CDR3 spans 14 residues. CDR3 sequence: CASSLIYSAGELFF. CDR3 DNA sequence: TGTGCCAGCAGCTTGATATACTCCGCCGGGGAGCTGTTTTTT.

The sample holds a few counts of this clonotype. The rearrangement uses TRBV7-2 and TRBJ1-2; D unclear. Germline-derived CDR1 and CDR2 are SGHTA and FQGNSA. The CDR3 totals 14 residues. Trimming took off 6 bases at V and 5 bases at J, with 16 bases between the two ends. CDR3 DNA sequence: TGTGCCAGCAGGGATCACACCAAAGGTTATGGCTACACCTTC. It codes for CASRDHTKGYGYTF.

This rearrangement joins TRBV7-9 to TRBJ2-3, with D perhaps being TRBD1 or TRBD2 (5 bases each). CDR1 is SEHNR, CDR2 FQNEAQ, per germline (reference sequence). The CDR3 is 15 amino acids. V was trimmed by 5 bases and J by 0 bases, leaving 12 bases between them. CDR3 loop: CASSILGPSTDTQYF. The CDR3, as DNA: TGTGCCAGCAGCATCCTGGGACCAAGCACAGATACGCAGTATTTT.

This clonotype was seen more than once but under ten times. The chain carries TRBV14 and TRBJ2-1, with D hard to call. Trimming cost V 4 bases and J 6 bases, with 7 bases left between them. This CDR3 is 12 amino acids long. Germline V gives CDR1 SGHDN, CDR2 FVKESK. The CDR3 spells CASSRPGNEQFF. The CDR3 coding sequence is TGTGCCAGCAGCCGCCCCGGCAATGAGCAGTTCTTC.

This clonotype was seen at least ten times. The chain joins TRBV5-4 to TRBJ1-1; 7 nucleotides line up with TRBD1. V trimming: 5 bases; J trimming: 0 bases; junction bases outside the gene matches: 7. The CDR3 sequence is 15 residues long. Per the germline V gene, CDR1 is SGHNT and CDR2 is YYREEE (reference sequence). CDR3 amino acids: CASRSDRVMNTEAFF. The CDR3 DNA is TGTGCCAGCAGATCAGACAGGGTCATGAACACTGAAGCTTTCTTT.

This chain connects TRBV25-1 to TRBJ1-1; D remains unclear. Trimming removed 1 base at V and 1 base at J, with 7 bases between. The CDR3 length is 14 residues. In germline, CDR1 is MGHDK, CDR2 SYGVNS. CDR3 sequence (DNA): TGTGCCAGCAGTGAATTAAACCCGAACACTGAAGCTTTCTTT. Residues: CASSELNPNTEAFF. Together with reference TRBV25-1 and TRBJ1-1, the CDR3 gives the full variable domain: EADIYQTPRYLVIGTGKKITLECSQTMGHDKMYWYQQDPGMELHLIHYSYGVNSTEKGDLSSESTVSRIRTEHFPLTLESARPSHTSQYLCASSELNPNTEAFFGQGTRLTVV.

A few counts support this clonotype. The chain is built from TRBV27 and TRBJ2-7, with D uncertain. CDR1 is MNHEY, CDR2 SMNVEV, per germline (reference sequence). This CDR3 is built from 13 residues. With 2 bases removed from V and 3 bases from J, the gap between germline ends came to 8 bases. The CDR3 bases are TGTGCCAGCAGTTTAAAAGGCAACTACGAGCAGTACGTC. Translation gives CASSLKGNYEQYV.

This clonotype was seen more than once but under ten times. CDR3 nucleotides: TGTGCCAGCAGCGCACAGAAGGAGGGGCTTAACTATGGCTACACCTTC. It is translated as CASSAQKEGLNYGYTF. The V call is TRBV7-9, the J call TRBJ1-2; D is possibly TRBD1 (5 bases). This CDR3 is 16 amino acids long. Trimming shortened V by 5 bases and J by 1 base, and 17 bases separated the two germline ends. Germline V lookup: CDR1 SEHNR, CDR2 FQNEAQ (reference sequence).

In this sample, this clonotype turned up many times. The chain uses TRBV24-1 and TRBJ2-1; TRBD2 matches at 7 bases. V lost 9 bases, J lost 5 bases, and 6 bases stayed unmatched. From germline, CDR1 is KGHDR and CDR2 SFDVKD. The CDR3 runs to 13 residues. In DNA form, the CDR3 reads TGTGCCACCGCGACTAGCCTAAACAATGAGCAGTTCTTC. Translating gives CATATSLNNEQFF.

There are a few counts of this clonotype. The J gene is TRBJ2-2, the V gene TRBV5-4; 9 nucleotides agree with TRBD2. With V trimmed by 5 bases and J by 5 bases, 4 bases remained unmatched. The CDR3 loop spans 14 amino acids. CDR1 and CDR2 (germline): SGHNT, YYREEE (reference sequence). The CDR3 is CASRPSGGTGELFF. The CDR3 DNA is TGTGCCAGCAGACCCAGCGGGGGGACCGGGGAGCTGTTTTTT.

This clonotype came up a few times. This chain links TRBV19 with TRBJ2-2; TRBD1 matches at 8 bases. The CDR3 runs 12 residues. The J segment lost 6 bases and the V segment lost 8 bases, leaving 2 bases of the junction unmatched. Germline V gene sequence: CDR1 LNHDA, CDR2 SQIVND (reference sequence). Written as DNA, the CDR3 is TGTGCCAGTGGACAGGGCTCCGGGGAGCTGTTTTTT. As protein: CASGQGSGELFF.

This chain connects TRBV20-1 to TRBJ1-2, with 9 bases aligning to TRBD1. The germline V gene has CDR1 DFQATT and CDR2 SNEGSKA (reference sequence). Trimming at V came to 6 bases and at J to 6 bases, leaving 17 bases not matched to a gene. CDR3 length: 16 residues. This chain's CDR3 is CSALQGAQFNFDGYTF. The CDR3 coding sequence is TGCAGTGCCCTACAGGGGGCCCAATTTAACTTTGATGGCTACACCTTC.

The chain's CDR3 is CASSQTGGTTNEKLFF. The CDR3 DNA reads TGTGCCAGCAGTCAGACAGGGGGCACAACTAATGAAAAACTGTTTTTT. The J gene is TRBJ1-4, the V gene TRBV6-6; TRBD1 agrees at 10 bases. J was trimmed by 0 bases and V by 5 bases; bases with no gene match: 3. Germline V gives CDR1 MNHNY, CDR2 SVGAGI (reference sequence). This CDR3 has 16 residues.

The table lists this clonotype with a few counts. The chain combines TRBV29-1 with TRBJ1-2; 9 positions agree with TRBD1. The CDR3 consists of 15 residues. Germline loops: CDR1 SQVTM, CDR2 ANQGSEA. Trimming removed 5 bases from V and 6 bases from J; junction bases left unmatched: 13. CDR3 amino acids: CSVPNDRGFMDGYTF. DNA of the CDR3: TGCAGCGTTCCGAATGACAGGGGGTTCATGGATGGCTACACCTTC.

This clonotype has only a few counts. The chain uses TRBV7-2 and TRBJ1-4, with unresolved D. Per germline, CDR1 SGHTA and CDR2 FQGNSA. This CDR3 contains 14 residues. V lost 0 bases, J lost 6 bases, and 8 bases lay in between. CDR3 sequence: CASSLAGHDEKLFF. CDR3 coding DNA: TGTGCCAGCAGCTTAGCCGGGCACGATGAAAAACTGTTTTTT.

The chain couples TRBV7-8 to TRBJ1-1, with D hard to call. Trimming shortened V by 6 bases and J by 0 bases, and 17 bases separated the two germline ends. Germline assignment: CDR1 SGHVS and CDR2 FQNEAQ. This CDR3 spans 16 amino acids. The CDR3 is CASSRRSRQMNTEAFF. The CDR3 nucleotides read TGTGCCAGCAGTAGGCGCAGTAGGCAGATGAACACTGAAGCTTTCTTT.